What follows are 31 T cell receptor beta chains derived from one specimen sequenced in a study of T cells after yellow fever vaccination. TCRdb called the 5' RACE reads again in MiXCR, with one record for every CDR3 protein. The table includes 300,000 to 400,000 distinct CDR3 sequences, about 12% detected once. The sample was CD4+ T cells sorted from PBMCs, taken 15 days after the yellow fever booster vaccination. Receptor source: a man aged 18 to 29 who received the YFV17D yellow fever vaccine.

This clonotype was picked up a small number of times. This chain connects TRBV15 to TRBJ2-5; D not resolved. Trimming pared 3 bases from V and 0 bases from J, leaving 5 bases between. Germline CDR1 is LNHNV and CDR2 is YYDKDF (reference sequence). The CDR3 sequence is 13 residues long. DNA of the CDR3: TGTGCCACCAGCAGGGGATACCAAGAGACCCAGTACTTC. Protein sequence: CATSRGYQETQYF.

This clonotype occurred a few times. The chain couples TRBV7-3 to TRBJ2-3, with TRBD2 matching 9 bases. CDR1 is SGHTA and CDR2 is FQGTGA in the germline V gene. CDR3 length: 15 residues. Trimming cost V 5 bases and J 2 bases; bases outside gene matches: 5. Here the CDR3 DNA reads TGTGCCAGCAGCCTAAGCGGGGGGCACACAGATACGCAGTATTTT. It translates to CASSLSGGHTDTQYF.

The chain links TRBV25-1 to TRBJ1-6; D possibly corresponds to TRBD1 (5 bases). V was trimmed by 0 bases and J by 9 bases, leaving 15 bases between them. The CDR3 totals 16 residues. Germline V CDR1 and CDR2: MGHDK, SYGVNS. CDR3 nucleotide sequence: TGTGCCAGCAGTGAATATATAGGAGGGGCGTGTTCACCCCTCCACTTT. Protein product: CASSEYIGGACSPLHF.

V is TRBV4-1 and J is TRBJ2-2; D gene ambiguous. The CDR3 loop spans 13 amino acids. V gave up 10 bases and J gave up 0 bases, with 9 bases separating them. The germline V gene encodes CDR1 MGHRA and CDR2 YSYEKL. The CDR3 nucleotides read TGCGCCACTCTGAGAGCGAACACCGGGGAGCTGTTTTTT. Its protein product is CATLRANTGELFF.

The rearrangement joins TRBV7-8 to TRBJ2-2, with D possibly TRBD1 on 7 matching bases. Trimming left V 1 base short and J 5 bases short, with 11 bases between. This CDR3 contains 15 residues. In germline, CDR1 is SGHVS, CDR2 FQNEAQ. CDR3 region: CASSLGRGRTGELFF. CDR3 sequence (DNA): TGTGCCAGCAGCTTAGGGAGGGGGCGTACCGGGGAGCTGTTTTTT.

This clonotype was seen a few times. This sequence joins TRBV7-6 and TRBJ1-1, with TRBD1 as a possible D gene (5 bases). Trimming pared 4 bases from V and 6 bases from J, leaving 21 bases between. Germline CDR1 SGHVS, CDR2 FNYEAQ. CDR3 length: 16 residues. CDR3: CASSSIRGPLAPEAFF. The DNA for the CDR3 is TGTGCCAGCAGCTCAATCCGGGGCCCCCTGGCCCCTGAAGCTTTCTTT.

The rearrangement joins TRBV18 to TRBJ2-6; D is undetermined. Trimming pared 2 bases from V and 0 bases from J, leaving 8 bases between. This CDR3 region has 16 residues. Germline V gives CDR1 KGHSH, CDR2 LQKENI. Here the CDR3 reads CASSPAAGSGANVLTF. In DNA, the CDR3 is TGTGCCAGCTCACCAGCTGCAGGCTCTGGGGCCAACGTCCTGACTTTC.

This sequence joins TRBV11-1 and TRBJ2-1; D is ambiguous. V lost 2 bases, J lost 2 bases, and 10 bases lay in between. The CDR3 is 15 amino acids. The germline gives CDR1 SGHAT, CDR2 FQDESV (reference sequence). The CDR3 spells CASSLSPAAYNEQFF. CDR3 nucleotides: TGTGCCAGCAGCTTATCCCCCGCAGCCTACAATGAGCAGTTCTTC.

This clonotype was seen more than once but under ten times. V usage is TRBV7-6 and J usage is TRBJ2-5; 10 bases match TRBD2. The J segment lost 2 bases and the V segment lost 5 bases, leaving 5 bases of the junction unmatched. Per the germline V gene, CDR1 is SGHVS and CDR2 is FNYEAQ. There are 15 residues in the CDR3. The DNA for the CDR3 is TGTGCCAGCAGCCCGCCAGCGGGGGGGCAAGAGACCCAGTACTTC. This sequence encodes CASSPPAGGQETQYF. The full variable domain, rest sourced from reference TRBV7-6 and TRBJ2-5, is GAGVSQSPRYKVTKRGQDVALRCDPISGHVSLYWYRQALGQGPEFLTYFNYEAQQDKSGLPNDRFSAERPEGSISTLTIQRTEQRDSAMYRCASSPPAGGQETQYFGPGTRLLVL.

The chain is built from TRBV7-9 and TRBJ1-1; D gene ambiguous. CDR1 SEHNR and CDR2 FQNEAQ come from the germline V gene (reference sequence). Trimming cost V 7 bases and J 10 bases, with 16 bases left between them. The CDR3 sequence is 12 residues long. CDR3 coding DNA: TGTGCCAGCACCTCCTTTTTGTCCGGAGCTTTCTTT. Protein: CASTSFLSGAFF.

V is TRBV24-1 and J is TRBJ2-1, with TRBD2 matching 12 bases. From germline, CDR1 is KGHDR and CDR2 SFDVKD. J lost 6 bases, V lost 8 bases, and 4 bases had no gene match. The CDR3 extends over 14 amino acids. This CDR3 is CATTASGGGNEQFF. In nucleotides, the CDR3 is TGTGCCACCACGGCTAGCGGGGGGGGCAATGAGCAGTTCTTC.

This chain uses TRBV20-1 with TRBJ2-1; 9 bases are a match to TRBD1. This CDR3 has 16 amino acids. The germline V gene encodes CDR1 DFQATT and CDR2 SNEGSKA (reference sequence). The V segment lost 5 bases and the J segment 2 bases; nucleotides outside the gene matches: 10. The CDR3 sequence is CSALDFGQGTYNEQFF. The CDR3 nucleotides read TGCAGTGCTCTCGACTTCGGACAGGGGACCTACAATGAGCAGTTCTTC.

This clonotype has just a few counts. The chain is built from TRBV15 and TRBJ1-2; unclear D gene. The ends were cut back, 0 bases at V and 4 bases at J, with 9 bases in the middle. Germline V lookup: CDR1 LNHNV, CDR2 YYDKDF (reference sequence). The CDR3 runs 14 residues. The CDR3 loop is CATSRDAGPYGYTF. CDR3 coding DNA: TGTGCCACCAGCAGAGATGCAGGTCCCTATGGCTACACCTTC.

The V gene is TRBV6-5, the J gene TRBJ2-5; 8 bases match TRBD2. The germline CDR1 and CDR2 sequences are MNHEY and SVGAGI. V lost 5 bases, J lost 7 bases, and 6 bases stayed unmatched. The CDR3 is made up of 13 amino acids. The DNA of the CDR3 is TGTGCCAGCAGTGTCCTACGGGAGGGGACCCAGTACTTC. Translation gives CASSVLREGTQYF.

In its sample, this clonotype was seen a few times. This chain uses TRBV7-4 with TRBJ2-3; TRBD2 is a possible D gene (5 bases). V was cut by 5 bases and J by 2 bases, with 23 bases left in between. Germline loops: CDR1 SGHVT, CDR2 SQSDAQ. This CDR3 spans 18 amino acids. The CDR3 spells CASSQLGFLRAPTDTQYF. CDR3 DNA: TGTGCCAGCAGCCAGCTCGGTTTTCTGAGGGCGCCCACAGATACGCAGTATTTT.

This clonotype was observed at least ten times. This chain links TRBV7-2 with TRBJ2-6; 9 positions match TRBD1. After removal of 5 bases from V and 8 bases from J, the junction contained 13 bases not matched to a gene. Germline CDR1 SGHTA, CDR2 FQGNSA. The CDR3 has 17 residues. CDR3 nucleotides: TGTGCCAGCAGCAGACAGACAGGGGGTGGAACCACCAACGTCCTGACTTTC. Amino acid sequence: CASSRQTGGGTTNVLTF. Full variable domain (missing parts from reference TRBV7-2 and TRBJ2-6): GAGVSQSPSNKVTEKGKDVELRCDPISGHTALYWYRQSLGQGLEFLIYFQGNSAPDKSGLPSDRFSAERTGGSVSTLTIQRTQQEDSAVYLCASSRQTGGGTTNVLTFGAGSRLTVL.

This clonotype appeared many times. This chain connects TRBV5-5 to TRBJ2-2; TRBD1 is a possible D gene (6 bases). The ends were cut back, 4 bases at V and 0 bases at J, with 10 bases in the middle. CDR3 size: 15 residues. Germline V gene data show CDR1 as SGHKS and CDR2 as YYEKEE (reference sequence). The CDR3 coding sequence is TGTGCCAGCAGCCGGACAGTCGCGAACACCGGGGAGCTGTTTTTT. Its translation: CASSRTVANTGELFF.

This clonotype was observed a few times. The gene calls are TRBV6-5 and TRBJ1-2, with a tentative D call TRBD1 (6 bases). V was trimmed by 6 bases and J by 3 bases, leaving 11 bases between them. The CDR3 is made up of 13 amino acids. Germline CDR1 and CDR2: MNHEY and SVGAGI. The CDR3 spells CASRADRDYGYTF. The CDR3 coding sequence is TGTGCCAGCAGGGCGGACAGAGACTATGGCTACACCTTC.

DNA of the CDR3: TGTGCCAGTAGTGGACTAACGGACGGAGGAAATGAAAAACTGTTTTTT. Translated: CASSGLTDGGNEKLFF. This rearrangement joins TRBV19 to TRBJ1-4; no firm D call. Germline values: CDR1 LNHDA, CDR2 SQIVND (reference sequence). CDR3 size: 16 residues. The ends were cut back, 5 bases at V and 5 bases at J, with 18 bases in the middle.

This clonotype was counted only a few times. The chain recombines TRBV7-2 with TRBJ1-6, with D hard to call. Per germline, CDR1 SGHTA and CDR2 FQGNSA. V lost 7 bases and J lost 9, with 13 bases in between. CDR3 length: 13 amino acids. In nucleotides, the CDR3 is TGTGCCAGCAACGAGCCCCCTGGTTCACCCCTCCACTTT. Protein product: CASNEPPGSPLHF.

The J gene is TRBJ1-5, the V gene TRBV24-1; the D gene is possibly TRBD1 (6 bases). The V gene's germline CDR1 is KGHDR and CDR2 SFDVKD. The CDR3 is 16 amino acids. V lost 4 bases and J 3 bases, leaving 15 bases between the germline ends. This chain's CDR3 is CATSDPGQPVNQPQHF. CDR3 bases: TGTGCCACCAGTGACCCCGGACAGCCCGTCAATCAGCCCCAGCATTTT.

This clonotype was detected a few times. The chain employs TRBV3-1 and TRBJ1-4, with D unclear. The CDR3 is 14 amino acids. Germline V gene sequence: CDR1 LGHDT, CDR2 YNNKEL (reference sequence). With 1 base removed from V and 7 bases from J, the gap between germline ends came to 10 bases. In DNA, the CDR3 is TGTGCCAGCAGCCAAGTAGTGAAACCTGAAAAACTGTTTTTT. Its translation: CASSQVVKPEKLFF.

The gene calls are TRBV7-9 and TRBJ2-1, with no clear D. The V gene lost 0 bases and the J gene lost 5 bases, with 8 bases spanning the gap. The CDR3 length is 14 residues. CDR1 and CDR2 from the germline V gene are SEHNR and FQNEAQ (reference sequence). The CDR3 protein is CASSLASWDNEQFF. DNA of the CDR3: TGTGCCAGCAGCTTAGCATCCTGGGACAATGAGCAGTTCTTC.

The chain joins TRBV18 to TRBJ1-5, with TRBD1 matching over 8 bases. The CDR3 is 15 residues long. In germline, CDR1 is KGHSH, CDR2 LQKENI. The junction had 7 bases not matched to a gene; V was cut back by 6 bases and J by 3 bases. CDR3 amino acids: CASSPADRANQPQHF. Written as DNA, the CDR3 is TGTGCCAGCTCCCCCGCGGACAGGGCCAATCAGCCCCAGCATTTT.

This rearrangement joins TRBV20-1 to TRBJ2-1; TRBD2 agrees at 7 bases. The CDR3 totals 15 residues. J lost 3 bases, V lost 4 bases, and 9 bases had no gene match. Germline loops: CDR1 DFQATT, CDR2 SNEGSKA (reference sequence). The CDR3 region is CSATPPSSGYNEQFF. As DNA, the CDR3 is TGCAGTGCTACACCGCCATCTAGCGGCTACAATGAGCAGTTCTTC.

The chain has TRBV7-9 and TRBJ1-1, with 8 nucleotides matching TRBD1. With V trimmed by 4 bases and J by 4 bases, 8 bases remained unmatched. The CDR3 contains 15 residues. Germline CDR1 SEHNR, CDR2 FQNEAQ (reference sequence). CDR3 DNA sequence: TGTGCCAGCAGCTCCTGGACAGGGAGGGGCACTGAAGCTTTCTTT. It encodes CASSSWTGRGTEAFF.

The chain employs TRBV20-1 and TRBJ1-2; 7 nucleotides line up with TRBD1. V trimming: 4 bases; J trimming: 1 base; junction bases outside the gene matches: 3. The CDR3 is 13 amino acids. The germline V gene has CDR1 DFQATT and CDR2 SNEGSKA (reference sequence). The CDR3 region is CSAKTGFNYGYTF. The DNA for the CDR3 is TGCAGTGCTAAGACAGGGTTTAACTATGGCTACACCTTC.

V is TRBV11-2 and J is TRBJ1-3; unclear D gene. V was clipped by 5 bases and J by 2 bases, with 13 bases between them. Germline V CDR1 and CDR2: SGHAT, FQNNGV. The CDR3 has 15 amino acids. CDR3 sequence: CASSPRFLTGNTIYF. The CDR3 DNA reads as TGTGCCAGCAGCCCGCGGTTCCTAACTGGAAACACCATATATTTT.

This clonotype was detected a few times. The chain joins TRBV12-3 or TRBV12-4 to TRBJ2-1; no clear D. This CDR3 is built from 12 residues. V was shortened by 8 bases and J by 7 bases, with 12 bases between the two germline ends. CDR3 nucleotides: TGTGCCAGCCGACTGACCTTTAATGAGCAGTTCTTC. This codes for CASRLTFNEQFF.

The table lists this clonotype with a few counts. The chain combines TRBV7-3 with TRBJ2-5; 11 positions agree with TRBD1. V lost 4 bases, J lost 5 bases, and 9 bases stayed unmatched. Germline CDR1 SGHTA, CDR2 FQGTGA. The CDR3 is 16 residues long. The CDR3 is CASSSYGQGAGETQYF. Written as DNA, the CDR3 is TGTGCCAGCAGCTCATACGGACAGGGGGCTGGGGAGACCCAGTACTTC.

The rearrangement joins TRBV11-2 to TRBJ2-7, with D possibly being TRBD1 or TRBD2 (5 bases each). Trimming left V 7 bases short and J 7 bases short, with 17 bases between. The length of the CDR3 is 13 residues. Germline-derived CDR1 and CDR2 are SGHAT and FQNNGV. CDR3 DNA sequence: TGTGCCAGCACCACCCGAGGGGCGGTAGAGCAGTACTTC. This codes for CASTTRGAVEQYF.